Listed here is a single T cell receptor beta chain. The table came from immunoSEQ multiplex PCR; TCRdb's copy has only in-frame clones and leaves some out. The sample consists of 300,000 or so clones, over 85% of them appearing once. This entry belongs to a study of blood T cell repertoires in COVID-19. About the study: Nucleic acid was either cDNA or gDNA, and it came from T cells, B-cell-depleted T cells, or PBMCs.

This CDR3 is built from 13 residues. The V and J ends lost 0 bases and 3 bases respectively, with 6 bases between them. Germline lookup yields CDR1 ENHRY and CDR2 SYGVKD. The specimen sequenced was PBMCs or T cells enriched from blood (not recorded which). This sequence originates from a woman between 50 and 59 years old who had been exposed to COVID-19. The chain couples TRBV10-3 to TRBJ2-7; D is ambiguous. The CDR3 spells CAISESAFYEQYF. The CDR3 nucleotides read TGTGCCATCAGTGAGTCAGCATTCTACGAGCAGTACTTC.